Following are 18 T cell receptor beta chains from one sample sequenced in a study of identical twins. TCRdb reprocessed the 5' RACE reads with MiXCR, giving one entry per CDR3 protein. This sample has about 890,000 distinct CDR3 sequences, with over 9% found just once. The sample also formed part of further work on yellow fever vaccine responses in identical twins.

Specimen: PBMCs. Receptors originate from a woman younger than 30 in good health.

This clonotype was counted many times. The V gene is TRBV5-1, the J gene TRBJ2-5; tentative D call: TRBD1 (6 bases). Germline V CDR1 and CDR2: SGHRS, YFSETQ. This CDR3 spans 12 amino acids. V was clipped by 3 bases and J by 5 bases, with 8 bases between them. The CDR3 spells CASSSGAETQYF. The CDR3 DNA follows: TGCGCCAGCAGCTCAGGGGCGGAGACCCAGTACTTC. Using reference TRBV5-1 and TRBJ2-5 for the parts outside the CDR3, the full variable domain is KAGVTQTPRYLIKTRGQQVTLSCSPISGHRSVSWYQQTPGQGLQFLFEYFSETQRNKGNFPGRFSGRQFSNSRSEMNVSTLELGDSALYLCASSSGAETQYFGPGTRLLVL.

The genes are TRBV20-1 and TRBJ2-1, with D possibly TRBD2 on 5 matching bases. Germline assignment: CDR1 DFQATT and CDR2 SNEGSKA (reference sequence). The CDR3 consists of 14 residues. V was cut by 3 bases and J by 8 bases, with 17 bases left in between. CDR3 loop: CSASGNNLVDEQFF. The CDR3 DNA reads TGCAGTGCTAGCGGGAACAACTTAGTCGATGAGCAGTTCTTC.

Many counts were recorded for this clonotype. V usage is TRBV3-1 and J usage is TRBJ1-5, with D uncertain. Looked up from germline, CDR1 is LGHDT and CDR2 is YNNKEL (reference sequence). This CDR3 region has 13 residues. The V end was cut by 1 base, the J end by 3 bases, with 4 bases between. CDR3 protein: CASSQGANQPQHF. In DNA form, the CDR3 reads TGTGCCAGCAGCCAAGGGGCCAATCAGCCCCAGCATTTT.

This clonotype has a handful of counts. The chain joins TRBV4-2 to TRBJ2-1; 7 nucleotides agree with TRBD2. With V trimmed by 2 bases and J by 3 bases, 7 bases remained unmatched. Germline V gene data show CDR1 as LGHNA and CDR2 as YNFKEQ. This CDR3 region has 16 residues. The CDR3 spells CASSQTLGGGYNEQFF. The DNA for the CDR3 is TGTGCCAGCAGCCAAACTCTTGGCGGGGGCTACAATGAGCAGTTCTTC.

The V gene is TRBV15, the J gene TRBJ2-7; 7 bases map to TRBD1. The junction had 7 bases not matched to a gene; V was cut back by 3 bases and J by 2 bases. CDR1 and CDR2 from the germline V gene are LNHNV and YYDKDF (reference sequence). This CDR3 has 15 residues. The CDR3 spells CATSSLWTGAYEQYF. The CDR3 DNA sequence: TGTGCCACCAGCAGTTTGTGGACAGGCGCCTACGAGCAGTACTTC.

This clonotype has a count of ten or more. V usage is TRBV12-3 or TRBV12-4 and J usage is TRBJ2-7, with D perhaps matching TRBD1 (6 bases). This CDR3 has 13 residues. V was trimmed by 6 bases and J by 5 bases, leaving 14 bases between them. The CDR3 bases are TGTGCCAGCAGCCCAGGGACACACGACGAGCAGTACGTC. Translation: CASSPGTHDEQYV.

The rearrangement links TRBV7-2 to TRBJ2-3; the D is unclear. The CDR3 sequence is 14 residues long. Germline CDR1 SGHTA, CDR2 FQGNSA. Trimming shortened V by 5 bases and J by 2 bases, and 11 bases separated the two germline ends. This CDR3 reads CASSLEISTDTQYF. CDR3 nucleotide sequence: TGTGCCAGCAGCCTAGAGATATCCACAGATACGCAGTATTTT.

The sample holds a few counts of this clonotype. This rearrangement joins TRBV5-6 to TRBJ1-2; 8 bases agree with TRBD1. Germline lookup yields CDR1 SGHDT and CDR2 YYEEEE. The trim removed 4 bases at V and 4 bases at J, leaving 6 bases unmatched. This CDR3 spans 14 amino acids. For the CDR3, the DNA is TGTGCCAGCAGCACCGGACAGGGCAGCTATGGCTACACCTTC. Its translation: CASSTGQGSYGYTF.

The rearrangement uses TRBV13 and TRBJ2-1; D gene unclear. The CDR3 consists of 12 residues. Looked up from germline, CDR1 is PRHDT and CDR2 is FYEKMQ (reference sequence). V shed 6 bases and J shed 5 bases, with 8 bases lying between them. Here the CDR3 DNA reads TGTGCCAGCAGGGGCGGAAACAATGAGCAGTTCTTC. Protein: CASRGGNNEQFF.

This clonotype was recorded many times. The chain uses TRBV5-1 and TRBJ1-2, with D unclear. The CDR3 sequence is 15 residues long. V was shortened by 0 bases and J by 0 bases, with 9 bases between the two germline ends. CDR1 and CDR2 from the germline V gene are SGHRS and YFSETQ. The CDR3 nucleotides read TGCGCCAGCAGCTTGGTGTCCTCTGCTAACTATGGCTACACCTTC. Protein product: CASSLVSSANYGYTF.

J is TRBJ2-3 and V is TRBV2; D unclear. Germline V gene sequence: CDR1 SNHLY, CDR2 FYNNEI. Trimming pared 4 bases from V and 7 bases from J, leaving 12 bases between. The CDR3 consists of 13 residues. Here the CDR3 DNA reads TGTGCCAGCAGTGCTGAACTTGGAAATACGCAGTATTTT. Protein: CASSAELGNTQYF.

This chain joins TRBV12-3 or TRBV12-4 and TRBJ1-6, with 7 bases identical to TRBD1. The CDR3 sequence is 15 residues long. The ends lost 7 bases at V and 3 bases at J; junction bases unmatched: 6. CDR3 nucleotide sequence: TGTGCCAGCAAACCAAGGACAGGCTATAATTCACCCCTCCACTTT. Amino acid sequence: CASKPRTGYNSPLHF.

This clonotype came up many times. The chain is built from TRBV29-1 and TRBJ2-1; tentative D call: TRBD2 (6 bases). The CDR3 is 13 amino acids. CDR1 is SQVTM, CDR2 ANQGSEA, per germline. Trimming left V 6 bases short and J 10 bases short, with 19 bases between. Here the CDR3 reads CSVPWGRQWEQFF. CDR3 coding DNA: TGCAGCGTCCCCTGGGGGAGGCAATGGGAGCAGTTCTTC.

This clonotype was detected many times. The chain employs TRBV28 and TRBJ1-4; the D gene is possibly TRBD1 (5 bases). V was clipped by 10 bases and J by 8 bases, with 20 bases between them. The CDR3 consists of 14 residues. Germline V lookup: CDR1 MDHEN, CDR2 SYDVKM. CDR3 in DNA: TGTGCCACCTACTGGAGAGGGGTAGGGGAAAAACTGTTTTTT. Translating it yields CATYWRGVGEKLFF.

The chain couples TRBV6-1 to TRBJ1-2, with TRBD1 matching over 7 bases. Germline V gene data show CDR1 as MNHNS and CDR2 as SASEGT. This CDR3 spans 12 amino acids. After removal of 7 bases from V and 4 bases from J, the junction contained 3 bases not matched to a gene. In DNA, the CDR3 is TGTGCCAGCACCGAGGGGGCCTATGGCTACACCTTC. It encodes CASTEGAYGYTF.

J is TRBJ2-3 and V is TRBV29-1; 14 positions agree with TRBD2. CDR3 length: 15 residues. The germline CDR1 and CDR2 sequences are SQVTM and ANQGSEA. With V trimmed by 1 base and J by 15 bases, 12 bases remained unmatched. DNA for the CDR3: TGCAGCGTTGAAGGTAACACCGGGACTAGCGGGGGACAATATTTT. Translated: CSVEGNTGTSGGQYF.

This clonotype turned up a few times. CDR3 sequence: CSARSAYEQYV. The CDR3 nucleotides read TGCAGTGCTAGATCTGCGTACGAGCAGTACGTC. The rearrangement links TRBV20-1 to TRBJ2-7; no definite D call. The CDR3 is made up of 11 amino acids. The germline V gene encodes CDR1 DFQATT and CDR2 SNEGSKA (reference sequence). V was trimmed by 2 bases and J by 4 bases, leaving 6 bases between them.

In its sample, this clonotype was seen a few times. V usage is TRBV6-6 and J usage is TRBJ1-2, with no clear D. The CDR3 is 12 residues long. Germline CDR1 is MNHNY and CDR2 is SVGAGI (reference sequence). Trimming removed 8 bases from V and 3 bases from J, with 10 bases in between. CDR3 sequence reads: CASGRGDYGYTF. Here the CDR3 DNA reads TGTGCCAGCGGCAGAGGAGACTATGGCTACACCTTC.